This TCR beta chain was documented in a study of T cell responses to AZD1222 COVID-19 vaccine. General observations from the study: The number of AZD1222 recipients seropositive at baseline was only five or six. Epitopes outside B.1.351 and B.1.1.7 mutated regions reportedly drew nearly half of spike TCRs. The donor cohort was predominantly white British with a female majority, and clonal diversity may have been underestimated.

TCRdb keeps only in-frame clones here, not all; method: immunoSEQ multiplex PCR. The data show some 97,000 clones, with roughly 86% seen just once and 4% to 5% held by the top ten. About this clone: Antigen specificity is unknown.

The CDR3 length is 13 residues. Germline V gives CDR1 SGHAT, CDR2 FQNNGV. V lost 8 bases to trimming and J lost 5 bases, with 15 bases between them. The source of this sequence is an adult in good health. The rearrangement joins TRBV11-2 to TRBJ1-1, with a weak D call TRBD1 (5 bases). This material consisted of peripheral blood, taken on day 0 of MenACWY control vaccination. The chain's CDR3 is CASPSRVSTEAFF. Written as DNA, the CDR3 is TGTGCCAGCCCCTCCAGGGTTTCAACTGAAGCTTTCTTT.